The 10 T cell receptor beta chains below were found in one sample sequenced in a study of OX40 agonist ivuxolimab in advanced cancers. Here immunoSEQ multiplex PCR was the method, and the copy in TCRdb shows in-frame clones only, minus some. The data show more than 75,000 clones, about 81% seen once. The specimen was CD4+ or CD8+ T cells sorted from blood, collected in a trial of the OX40 agonist ivuxolimab. The receptor source for this set is an adult with an advanced solid tumor such as melanoma, head and neck, liver or kidney cancer.

The rearrangement uses TRBV2 and TRBJ1-1; 8 bases fit TRBD1. The CDR3 runs to 15 residues. V shed 8 bases and J 0 bases; nucleotides not matched to a gene: 8. Germline V lookup: CDR1 SNHLY, CDR2 FYNNEI. CDR3 coding DNA: TGTGCCAGCGGACCGGCACAGGGGGTGAACACTGAAGCTTTCTTT. Its protein product is CASGPAQGVNTEAFF.

The gene calls are TRBV4-2 and TRBJ2-1, with TRBD2 matching 7 bases. The CDR3 is 17 residues long. V lost 4 bases to trimming and J lost 1 base; unmatched junction nucleotides: 10. Germline values: CDR1 LGHNA, CDR2 YNFKEQ. In DNA, the CDR3 is TGTGCCAGCAGCCCTATCTCTAGCGGCGGTTCCTACAATGAGCAGTTCTTC. It yields the protein CASSPISSGGSYNEQFF.

The rearrangement links TRBV29-1 to TRBJ1-3; TRBD1 is a possible D gene (5 bases). CDR3 length: 12 amino acids. Germline CDR1 is SQVTM and CDR2 is ANQGSEA. V dropped 6 bases and J dropped 7 bases, with 13 bases sitting between them. The CDR3 reads CSVRGMGNTIYF. CDR3 DNA: TGCAGCGTGCGGGGGATGGGGAACACCATATATTTT.

The chain couples TRBV6-5 to TRBJ2-5; no clear D gene. Germline V lookup: CDR1 MNHEY, CDR2 SVGAGI. The V and J ends lost 7 bases and 0 bases respectively, with 6 bases between them. CDR3 size: 12 residues. The CDR3 DNA follows: TGTGCCAGCACGAGCGACCAAGAGACCCAGTACTTC. Translation gives CASTSDQETQYF.

The chain couples TRBV4-1 to TRBJ1-4, with D perhaps matching TRBD1 (5 bases). The CDR3 length is 17 residues. Germline CDR1 MGHRA, CDR2 YSYEKL. V was shortened by 0 bases and J by 0 bases, with 11 bases between the two germline ends. The DNA of the CDR3 is TGCGCCAGCAGCCAAGATGGCGGGACTGCAACTAATGAAAAACTGTTTTTT. Its protein is CASSQDGGTATNEKLFF.

The chain has TRBV15 and TRBJ2-7; TRBD1 matches 10 bases. From germline, CDR1 is LNHNV and CDR2 YYDKDF (reference sequence). The CDR3 has 16 amino acids. V was pared by 1 base and J by 1 base, with 4 bases of the junction left unmatched. The CDR3 region is CATSRVPDRGSYEQYV. The CDR3 DNA reads TGTGCCACCAGCAGAGTCCCGGACAGGGGGTCCTACGAGCAGTACGTC.

V and J are TRBV5-4 and TRBJ1-3, with D possibly being TRBD1 (6 bases). The CDR3 loop spans 16 amino acids. CDR1 SGHNT and CDR2 YYREEE come from the germline V gene (reference sequence). Trimming left V 4 bases short and J 2 bases short, with 16 bases between. The CDR3 sequence: CASSLAPGTPGNTIYF. The CDR3, as DNA: TGTGCCAGCAGCCTCGCCCCCGGGACACCTGGAAACACCATATATTTT.

J is TRBJ2-1 and V is TRBV27, with D maybe TRBD2 (6 bases). V was pared by 11 bases and J by 6 bases, with 8 bases between. Germline values: CDR1 MNHEY, CDR2 SMNVEV (reference sequence). CDR3 length equals 10 residues. The chain's CDR3 is CAAGLNEQFF. The CDR3 nucleotides read TGTGCCGCGGGGCTCAATGAGCAGTTCTTC.

This chain links TRBV28 with TRBJ2-1, with TRBD2 matching over 7 bases. In germline, CDR1 is MDHEN, CDR2 SYDVKM. This CDR3 spans 15 amino acids. J was trimmed by 0 bases and V by 5 bases; bases with no gene match: 4. The CDR3 loop reads CASSVSGFSYNEQFF. The DNA of the CDR3 is TGTGCCAGCAGTGTTAGCGGGTTCTCCTACAATGAGCAGTTCTTC.

The CDR3 coding sequence is TGTGCCAGCAGCTTAGCGGGGTTTGTGGAGACCCAGTACTTC. Amino acids: CASSLAGFVETQYF. The gene calls are TRBV13 and TRBJ2-5, with D perhaps TRBD2 (5 bases). Germline CDR1 is PRHDT and CDR2 is FYEKMQ (reference sequence). V lost 1 base, J lost 5 bases, and 11 bases lay in between. The CDR3 is made up of 14 amino acids.